The 4 T cell receptor beta chains presented below share a single source sample, sequenced in a study of cytomegalovirus exposure and HLA in healthy donors. The primer mix had 60 Vbeta and 13 Jbeta primers. The protocol was immunoSEQ multiplex PCR, while the TCRdb copy is restricted to in-frame clones and leaves out a portion. The sample carries about 140,000 clones, roughly 82% recorded once. Sequences were obtained from PBMCs. The receptors derive from a man younger than 35 in good health and CMV-seropositive.

The chain links TRBV6-1 to TRBJ1-4; D is ambiguous. Germline V CDR1 and CDR2: MNHNS, SASEGT. This CDR3 has 14 amino acids. V lost 10 bases and J 2 bases, leaving 14 bases between the germline ends. CDR3 residues: CAITPGTTNEKLFF. CDR3 DNA: TGTGCCATCACGCCGGGAACCACTAATGAAAAACTGTTTTTT.

A single count supports this clone. The rearrangement joins TRBV9 to TRBJ1-1, with 11 bases lining up with TRBD1. The CDR3 spans 14 residues. The ends lost 3 bases at V and 4 bases at J; junction bases unmatched: 2. From germline, CDR1 is SGDLS and CDR2 YYNGEE. CDR3 residues: CASSGTGGFTEAFF. Here the CDR3 DNA reads TGTGCCAGCAGCGGGACAGGGGGCTTCACTGAAGCTTTCTTT.

The V and J genes are TRBV30 and TRBJ2-3, with TRBD2 matching 13 bases. Germline CDR1 GTSNPN, CDR2 SVGIG (reference sequence). The CDR3 spans 14 residues. V was clipped by 7 bases and J by 5 bases; unmatched bases: 6. The CDR3 coding sequence is TGTGCCTCACGACTAGCGGGAGGACGAGATACGCAGTATTTT. It yields the protein CASRLAGGRDTQYF.

This chain uses TRBV2 with TRBJ2-7; TRBD1 might be the D (6 bases). The CDR3 spans 14 residues. The germline V gene encodes CDR1 SNHLY and CDR2 FYNNEI. V lost 7 bases to trimming and J lost 6 bases, with 19 bases between them. The CDR3 protein is CASNKGEGGSEQYF. CDR3 nucleotide sequence: TGTGCCAGCAACAAGGGGGAAGGGGGTAGCGAGCAGTACTTC.